This T cell receptor (beta chain) came from a study of T cells in Graves' hyperthyroidism and ophthalmopathy. Study background: Peripheral blood was collected at initial diagnosis, before any treatment. Study-level findings and limits: Blood also contained most expanded thyroid clonotypes above 0.001.

From germline, CDR1 is DFQATT and CDR2 SNEGSKA (reference sequence). The CDR3 extends over 13 amino acids. The V end lost 0 bases, the J end lost 8 bases, and 13 bases lay between the germline ends. TCR beta CDR3 regions were amplified from RNA. During a first-round RT-PCR of the TCR CDR3, the HTBI primer set was used. TCRdb redid the calling of the multiplex PCR reads with MiXCR, one entry per CDR3 protein. This table holds some 650,000 distinct CDR3 sequences, approximately 15% found once. The study included ophthalmopathy patients with Clinical Activity Score at least 3, NOSPECS grade at least 4 and duration under 3 months. PBMCs stemmed from around 9.3 ml fresh peripheral blood. This clonotype has ten or more counts. As yet, its antigen is unknown.

What was sequenced was blood. The TCR sequence derives from a woman aged 40 to 55 with Graves' ophthalmopathy. This chain links TRBV20-1 with TRBJ1-2; D unclear. CDR3 DNA sequence: TGCAGTGCTAGAGATCCTGGCAATCTAGGCTACACCTTC. It is translated as CSARDPGNLGYTF.